Each of the 14 T cell receptor beta chains below was sequenced from the same sample in a study of beta chain features in type 1 diabetes. Reverse transcribing all isolated RNA meant expressed TCRB transcripts were sequenced. Produced via immunoSEQ multiplex PCR; TCRdb's table is partial and in-frame only. Of more than 140,000 clones listed, 9.7% are singletons. Sequenced input: central memory CD4+ T cells from blood. These receptors were obtained from a woman aged 40 to 55 in good health.

CDR3: CASSLFQGKTEAFF. For the CDR3, the DNA is TGTGCCAGCAGCTTATTCCAGGGGAAAACTGAAGCTTTCTTT. The chain is built from TRBV7-8 and TRBJ1-1, with D possibly TRBD1 on 6 matching bases. There are 14 residues in the CDR3. Trimming cost V 2 bases and J 5 bases, with 12 bases left between them. The germline V gene has CDR1 SGHVS and CDR2 FQNEAQ.

This clone was picked up many times. Here the CDR3 reads CASSFSGKETQYF. In DNA form, the CDR3 reads TGTGCCAGCAGCTTTAGCGGAAAAGAGACCCAGTACTTC. The J gene is TRBJ2-5, the V gene TRBV11-2; a weak D match, TRBD2 (6 bases). The V and J ends lost 3 bases and 3 bases respectively, with 8 bases between them. The germline CDR1 and CDR2 sequences are SGHAT and FQNNGV. The CDR3 totals 13 residues.

This clone showed up just a few times. The genes are TRBV5-1 and TRBJ2-1; D is uncertain. CDR1 SGHRS and CDR2 YFSETQ come from the germline V gene. Between the trimmed V and J ends, which lost 0 bases and 4 bases, there was a span of 5 bases. This CDR3 has 13 amino acids. The CDR3 is CASSLVGYNEQFF. DNA of the CDR3: TGCGCCAGCAGCTTGGTCGGGTACAATGAGCAGTTCTTC. Full variable domain (remainder filled in from reference TRBV5-1 and TRBJ2-1): KAGVTQTPRYLIKTRGQQVTLSCSPISGHRSVSWYQQTPGQGLQFLFEYFSETQRNKGNFPGRFSGRQFSNSRSEMNVSTLELGDSALYLCASSLVGYNEQFFGPGTRLTVL.

This clone occurred a few times. The chain is built from TRBV5-4 and TRBJ1-5; weak D call: TRBD1 (6 bases). The ends were cut back, 4 bases at V and 5 bases at J, with 13 bases in the middle. The CDR3 runs to 14 residues. Germline CDR1 and CDR2: SGHNT and YYREEE (reference sequence). CDR3 loop: CASSIQGFDQPQHF. The CDR3 bases are TGTGCCAGCAGCATACAGGGATTCGATCAGCCCCAGCATTTT.

This clone has a handful of counts. V and J are TRBV10-3 and TRBJ1-5; maybe TRBD1 (5 bases). The CDR3 is 15 amino acids. Trimming removed 0 bases from V and 0 bases from J, with 6 bases in between. Per germline, CDR1 ENHRY and CDR2 SYGVKD. CDR3 loop: CAISESQDSNQPQHF. The CDR3 DNA reads TGTGCCATCAGTGAGTCACAGGATAGCAATCAGCCCCAGCATTTT.

This clone showed up just a few times. The rearrangement links TRBV11-2 to TRBJ1-1; the D is unclear. CDR1 is SGHAT, CDR2 FQNNGV, per germline. V dropped 5 bases and J dropped 7 bases, with 11 bases sitting between them. The CDR3 runs to 12 residues. The CDR3 DNA follows: TGTGCCAGCAGCCCTGACACAATTGAAGCTTTCTTT. It yields the protein CASSPDTIEAFF.

V gene TRBV2 combines with J gene TRBJ2-7, with TRBD2 as a possible D gene (6 bases). From germline, CDR1 is SNHLY and CDR2 FYNNEI. The ends were cut back, 4 bases at V and 5 bases at J, with 24 bases in the middle. This CDR3 region has 17 residues. CDR3 region: CASSANSIVLASDEQYF. Here the CDR3 DNA reads TGTGCCAGCAGTGCCAATTCGATCGTACTAGCTTCCGACGAGCAGTACTTC.

This clone was found a few times. The rearrangement links TRBV10-1 to TRBJ1-2, with D possibly TRBD1 on 5 matching bases. The CDR3 sequence is 14 residues long. V was pared by 6 bases and J by 0 bases, with 11 bases between. Germline V lookup: CDR1 WNHNN, CDR2 SYGVQD (reference sequence). In DNA, the CDR3 is TGCGCCAGCAGCCGCGGGGGGACTAACTATGGCTACACCTTC. This sequence encodes CASSRGGTNYGYTF.

This rearrangement joins TRBV7-2 to TRBJ2-3, with D uncertain. CDR1 and CDR2 from the germline V gene are SGHTA and FQGNSA. The V end was cut by 2 bases, the J end by 2 bases, with 17 bases between. The CDR3 has 17 amino acids. The CDR3 sequence is CASSLKGAAQLTDTQYF. In nucleotides, the CDR3 is TGTGCCAGCAGCTTAAAAGGTGCCGCACAGCTCACAGATACGCAGTATTTT.

The V gene is TRBV5-1, the J gene TRBJ1-2; D might be TRBD1 (5 bases). V was cut by 3 bases and J by 2 bases, with 14 bases left in between. The CDR3 runs to 15 residues. Germline CDR1 is SGHRS and CDR2 is YFSETQ. The CDR3 region has the DNA TGCGCCAGCAGCTCCGACCAGGGTTACAACTATGGCTACACCTTC. Translation gives CASSSDQGYNYGYTF.

In this sample, this clone turned up a few times. The chain employs TRBV6-5 and TRBJ1-4; 7 positions match TRBD1. With V trimmed by 6 bases and J by 2 bases, 3 bases remained unmatched. The CDR3 extends over 14 amino acids. Germline CDR1 reads MNHEY; CDR2 reads SVGAGI. The CDR3 here is CASRTGQTNEKLFF. The DNA of the CDR3 is TGTGCCAGCAGGACGGGACAGACTAATGAAAAACTGTTTTTT.

This clone was seen only a few times. The chain uses TRBV5-4 and TRBJ2-5, with D maybe TRBD2 (5 bases). Trimming left V 3 bases short and J 7 bases short, with 19 bases between. CDR1 and CDR2 (germline): SGHNT, YYREEE (reference sequence). The CDR3 totals 15 residues. CDR3 in amino acids: CASSSASEPRGTQYF. The CDR3 coding sequence is TGTGCCAGCAGCTCCGCTTCCGAGCCCCGGGGGACCCAGTACTTC.

This clone has a single count. The gene calls are TRBV4-3 and TRBJ2-7, with 9 bases identical to TRBD2. V lost 1 base to trimming and J lost 6 bases; unmatched junction nucleotides: 7. Germline lookup yields CDR1 LGHNA and CDR2 YSLEER. The CDR3 is made up of 15 amino acids. The CDR3 region is CASSQGVAGDVEQYF. The CDR3 nucleotides read TGCGCCAGCAGCCAAGGTGTAGCGGGGGACGTCGAGCAGTACTTC.

The gene calls are TRBV2 and TRBJ2-3; TRBD1 agrees at 8 bases. Losses at the gene ends were 6 bases for V and 8 bases for J; bases not matched to a gene: 7. Germline loops: CDR1 SNHLY, CDR2 FYNNEI. This CDR3 contains 13 residues. The CDR3 sequence is CASSRTGRPTQYF. The CDR3 coding sequence is TGTGCCAGCAGCCGGACAGGGCGACCTACGCAGTATTTT.